This T cell receptor (beta chain) was captured in a study of OX40 agonist ivuxolimab in advanced cancers. Study-wide findings and caveats: CD4+ T cells averaged fewer expanded clones than CD8+ T cells. At 0.1 to 3.0 mg/kg, CD4+ and CD8+ blood T cells expanded clonally by week 6.

Autoimmune disease history or systemic immunosuppression barred patients. TCRdb's table, derived via immunoSEQ multiplex PCR, lists solely in-frame clones and lacks some. Of fewer than 40,000 clones in the sample, 60% to 85% were seen once. Turning to this clone: Its target is not known.

CDR3 length: 15 amino acids. Trimming took 6 bases from V and 7 from J, leaving 18 bases between them. Germline assignment: CDR1 LNHDA and CDR2 SQIVND (reference sequence). The specimen was CD4+ or CD8+ T cells sorted from blood, collected in a trial of the OX40 agonist ivuxolimab. This sequence was found in an adult with an advanced solid tumor such as melanoma, head and neck, liver or kidney cancer. V is TRBV19 and J is TRBJ1-4; a possible D gene is TRBD1 (6 bases). The CDR3 protein is CASRTEQGRGEKLFF. The CDR3 region has the DNA TGTGCCAGTAGGACTGAACAGGGAAGAGGTGAAAAACTGTTTTTT.